Sequencing of this T cell receptor beta chain was carried out in a study of circulating tumor DNA in untreated peripheral T-cell lymphoma. Trimming took 3 bases from V and 3 from J, leaving 9 bases between them. This CDR3 has 13 amino acids. Clones were read by immunoSEQ multiplex PCR, and TCRdb kept only the in-frame ones, dropping some. The profile shows about 1,800 clones, about 89% of them singletons. The chain links TRBV7-1 to TRBJ2-7; D perhaps matches TRBD1 (6 bases). TRBV7-1 is assigned to the ORF class and has an uncertain function. The sample consisted of tumor tissue. This TCR derives from a human donor with peripheral T-cell lymphoma. CDR3 in DNA: TGTGCCAGCAGCTCCTGGGGGCTCTACGAGCAGTACTTC. This encodes CASSSWGLYEQYF.